This paragraph covers one TCR beta chain sequence. Its antigen is not identified. This CDR3 spans 15 amino acids. Germline CDR1 and CDR2: KGHSH and LQKENI. The sample comes from a study of T cells expressing NK-cell markers. Study-wide background: HCMV seropositivity characterized most of the eight sequenced donors, and seronegativity one.

Findings and caveats of the study: The study found dominant NKG2C+ clonotypes at 1.0-7.0% of CD8+ T cells in roughly six donors. In several donors, these clonotypes also led the CD3+CD56-NKG2C+ fraction.

5'RACE template switching with UMIs generated TCR beta cDNA. Following a re-call of the 5' RACE reads, TCRdb has one entry per CDR3 protein and lacks DNA. With approximately 440,000 distinct CDR3 sequences in the sample, the ten largest clones hold almost 1.5%. The sequence derives from a woman in her 50s in good health. Sequencing was performed on blood T cells: a sorted CD56 or NKG2C T cell subset, CD4+ or CD8+ T cells, or bulk PBMC T cells (not recorded which). The chain combines TRBV18 with TRBJ2-5; the TCRdb D gene call, TRBD2, has no DNA to confirm it. The CDR3: CASSPTGLARETQYF. Full variable domain (missing parts from reference TRBV18 and TRBJ2-5): NAGVMQNPRHLVRRRGQEARLRCSPMKGHSHVYWYRQLPEEGLKFMVYLQKENIIDESGMPKERFSAEFPKEGPSILRIQQVVRGDSAAYFCASSPTGLARETQYFGPGTRLLVL.